Listed below are T cell receptor beta chains from one sample, sequenced in a study of blood T cell repertoires in COVID-19. The repertoire was sequenced with immunoSEQ multiplex PCR; TCRdb's copy has only in-frame clones and lacks some. The profile shows 84,000 or so clones, approximately 78% of them singletons. The source material was peripheral blood. These receptor sequences come from a man in his sixties with COVID-19, enrolled during active disease. Each CDR3 is given with its conserved first and last residue. The D gene is left open where the match is weak. Rows may omit the clone size; those that give it use once, few, many or a size class.

D | J | V | length | size | DNA | CDR3
NA | TRBJ2-5 | TRBV14 | 18 | few | TGTGCCAGCAGCCAAGATAGCTTTCCGGGTCCAATCTCCCGGACCCAGTACTTC | CASSQDSFPGPISRTQYF
TRBD1 | TRBJ1-4 | TRBV29-1 | 17 | NA | TGCAGCGCCTCCACAGGGGGCACGGGTGCAACTAATGAAAAACTGTTTTTT | CSASTGGTGATNEKLFF
NA | TRBJ2-1 | TRBV6-5 | 10 | NA | TGTGCCAGTGGGCCCGATGAGCAGTTCTTC | CASGPDEQFF
NA | TRBJ2-4 | TRBV29-1 | 13 | once | TGCAGCGTTGAACCAGGGGAAAAAAACATTCAGTACTTC | CSVEPGEKNIQYF
NA | TRBJ2-1 | TRBV27 | 16 | NA | NA | CASSSSGLAASNEQFF
TRBD1 | TRBJ1-1 | TRBV5-4 | 17 | NA | TGTGCCAGCAGCCGGAGACTCGGGACAGACATGAACACTGAAGCTTTCTTT | CASSRRLGTDMNTEAFF
TRBD2 | TRBJ2-3 | TRBV27 | 16 | NA | TGTGCCAGCAGTCTCGGACTAGCGGGAGTAACAGATACGCAGTATTTT | CASSLGLAGVTDTQYF
NA | TRBJ1-3 | TRBV5-5 | 16 | NA | TGTGCCAGCAGCTTAAGGATCGGGGGCTCTGGAAACACCATATATTTT | CASSLRIGGSGNTIYF
NA | TRBJ1-2 | TRBV12-3/TRBV12-4 | 12 | NA | TGTGCCAGCAGTTTCGGTACCGGTGGCTACACCTTC | CASSFGTGGYTF
NA | TRBJ2-1 | TRBV21-1 | 17 | NA | TGTGCCAGCAGTTTTCAGGGGAAGGGTGGGTTCCATCATGAGCAGTTCTTC | CASSFQGKGGFHHEQFF
TRBD1 | TRBJ1-2 | TRBV7-2 | 13 | few | TGTGCCAGCAGCTGGCGACAGGGGTCTGGCTACACCTTC | CASSWRQGSGYTF
NA | TRBJ2-6 | TRBV5-8 | 18 | NA | TGTGCCAGCAGCTTGGCCCTTCCCGACAGTCCTGGGGCCAACGTCCTGACTTTC | CASSLALPDSPGANVLTF
TRBD2 | TRBJ2-2 | TRBV7-3 | 15 | NA | TGTGCCAGCAGCCCCGGACTAGGTAGCACCGGGGAGCTGTTTTTT | CASSPGLGSTGELFF
NA | TRBJ2-4 | TRBV23-1 | 17 | NA | TGCGCTGTACGCGGGGGCGCGACCCTAGAGGCCAAAAACATTCAGTACTTC | CAVRGGATLEAKNIQYF
NA | TRBJ1-2 | TRBV27 | 13 | NA | TGTGCCAGCAGTCAACAGGAGAACTATGGCTACACCTTC | CASSQQENYGYTF
NA | TRBJ2-7 | TRBV4-2 | 14 | NA | TGTGCCAGCAGCCAAGGAGGGAGCTCCTACGAGCAGTACTTC | CASSQGGSSYEQYF
NA | TRBJ2-1 | TRBV11-2 | 14 | NA | TGTGCCAGCAGCTCCAAGAGGGGGGGACATGAGCAGTTCTTC | CASSSKRGGHEQFF
TRBD1 | TRBJ2-7 | TRBV2 | 13 | NA | TGTGCCAGCAGGGCGACAGGGGTTGACGAGCAGTACTTC | CASRATGVDEQYF
TRBD2 | TRBJ2-7 | TRBV27 | 14 | few | TGTGCCAGCAGTTTCCAGGGAGGGTCCGCCGAGCAGTACTTC | CASSFQGGSAEQYF
NA | TRBJ2-7 | TRBV15 | 15 | NA | TGTGCCACCAGCAGAGAAAGGGGCCACCCCTACGAGCAGTACTTC | CATSRERGHPYEQYF
NA | TRBJ2-5 | TRBV5-4 | 16 | NA | TGTGCCAGCAGCTCCTGGGACAAGGGGATCCAAGAGACCCAGTACTTC | CASSSWDKGIQETQYF
NA | TRBJ1-1 | TRBV6-4 | 16 | NA | TGTGCCAGCAGCGCCGGGGGGGCGGATTCGGGCACTGAAGCTTTCTTT | CASSAGGADSGTEAFF
TRBD1 | TRBJ2-1 | TRBV7-9 | 16 | many | TGTGCCAGCAGCCCCCGGGACAGGGAAAGGGACAATGAGCAGTTCTTC | CASSPRDRERDNEQFF
NA | TRBJ2-1 | TRBV11-3 | 16 | NA | TGTGCCAGCAGCTTTCCCTGGGGCCTCAGCGGGAATGAGCAGTTCTTC | CASSFPWGLSGNEQFF
TRBD1 | TRBJ2-3 | TRBV11-1 | 15 | NA | TGTGCCAGCAGCTTACTCCAACAGGGGTCAGATACGCAGTATTTT | CASSLLQQGSDTQYF
TRBD2 | TRBJ2-1 | TRBV4-3 | 22 | many | TGCGCCAGCAGCCAAGATCCCCTCTGGGCGGGAGGGCCTGTAAGCTCCTACAATGAGCAGTTCTTC | CASSQDPLWAGGPVSSYNEQFF
TRBD1 | TRBJ2-5 | TRBV3-1/TRBV3-2 | 16 | NA | TGTGCCAGCAGCCAAGTTGTGGGACAGATACAAGAGACCCAGTACTTC | CASSQVVGQIQETQYF
TRBD1 | TRBJ1-2 | TRBV7-9 | 15 | NA | TGTGCCAGCAGCTTGGGACAGGCGAGAAACTATGGCTACACCTTC | CASSLGQARNYGYTF
NA | TRBJ2-1 | TRBV6-5 | 14 | NA | TGTGCCAGCAGTTTGGACAGTTCCTACAATGAGCAGTTCTTC | CASSLDSSYNEQFF
NA | TRBJ1-5 | TRBV19 | 15 | NA | TGTGCCAGTAGCCTCGGGCGGGAATCCGGTCAGCCCCAGCATTTT | CASSLGRESGQPQHF
TRBD2 | TRBJ2-3 | TRBV30 | 14 | few | TGTGCCTGGAGTACTAGCGCCACGAGAGATACGCAGTATTTT | CAWSTSATRDTQYF
NA | TRBJ2-7 | TRBV5-6 | 17 | NA | TGTGCCAGCGATACTTTTTTAAGCGACGAGCTCTCCTACGAGCAGTACTTC | CASDTFLSDELSYEQYF
NA | TRBJ2-1 | TRBV6-6 | 13 | NA | TGTGCCAGCCGCTGGAGGTCACGGAATGAGCAGTTCTTC | CASRWRSRNEQFF
TRBD2 | TRBJ2-1 | TRBV5-1 | 16 | NA | TGCGCCAGCAGCTTGAACGGGCTAGCGGACTACAATGAGCAGTTCTTC | CASSLNGLADYNEQFF
TRBD1 | TRBJ1-1 | TRBV19 | 18 | few | TGTGCCAGTAGTAGGGGTGGGACAGGGGCCATAATGAACACTGAAGCTTTCTTT | CASSRGGTGAIMNTEAFF
NA | TRBJ1-1 | TRBV6-5 | 14 | NA | TGTGCCAGCAGTTACTCAGGGGGGGGCACTGAAGCTTTCTTT | CASSYSGGGTEAFF
NA | TRBJ1-2 | TRBV2 | 13 | NA | TGTGCCAGCTCGAGGCGGGGCGGTAATGGCTACACCTTC | CASSRRGGNGYTF